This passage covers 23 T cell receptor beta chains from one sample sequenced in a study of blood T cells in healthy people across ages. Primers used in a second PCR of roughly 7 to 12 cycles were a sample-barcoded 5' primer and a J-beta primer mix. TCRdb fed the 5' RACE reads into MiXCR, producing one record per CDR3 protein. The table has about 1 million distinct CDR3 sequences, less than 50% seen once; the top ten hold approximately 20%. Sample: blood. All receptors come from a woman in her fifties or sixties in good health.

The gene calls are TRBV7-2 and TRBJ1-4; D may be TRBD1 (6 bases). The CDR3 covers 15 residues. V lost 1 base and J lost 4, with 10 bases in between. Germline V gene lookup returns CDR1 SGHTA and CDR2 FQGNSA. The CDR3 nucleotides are TGTGCCAGCAGCTTAGGACAGGCTTATAATGAAAAACTGTTTTTT. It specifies CASSLGQAYNEKLFF. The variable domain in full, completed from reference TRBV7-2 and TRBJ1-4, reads GAGVSQSPSNKVTEKGKDVELRCDPISGHTALYWYRQSLGQGLEFLIYFQGNSAPDKSGLPSDRFSAERTGGSVSTLTIQRTQQEDSAVYLCASSLGQAYNEKLFFGSGTQLSVL.

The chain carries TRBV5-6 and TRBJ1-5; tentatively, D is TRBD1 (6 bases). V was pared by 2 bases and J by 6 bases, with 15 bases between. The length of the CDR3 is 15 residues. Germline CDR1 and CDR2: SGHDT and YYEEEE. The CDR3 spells CASSLGGALGQPQHF. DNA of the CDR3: TGTGCCAGCAGCTTAGGGGGGGCCTTAGGTCAGCCCCAGCATTTT.

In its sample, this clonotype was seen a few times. CDR3 sequence (DNA): TGTGCCAGCTCCGGGGGGCTAGCAGTCGATACGCAGTATTTT. Translation gives CASSGGLAVDTQYF. The chain recombines TRBV18 with TRBJ2-3, with D possibly being TRBD2 (7 bases). The V end was cut by 6 bases, the J end by 6 bases, with 16 bases between. Germline values: CDR1 KGHSH, CDR2 LQKENI. This CDR3 has 14 residues. Drawing the rest from reference TRBV18 and TRBJ2-3, the complete variable domain is NAGVMQNPRHLVRRRGQEARLRCSPMKGHSHVYWYRQLPEEGLKFMVYLQKENIIDESGMPKERFSAEFPKEGPSILRIQQVVRGDSAAYFCASSGGLAVDTQYFGPGTRLTVL.

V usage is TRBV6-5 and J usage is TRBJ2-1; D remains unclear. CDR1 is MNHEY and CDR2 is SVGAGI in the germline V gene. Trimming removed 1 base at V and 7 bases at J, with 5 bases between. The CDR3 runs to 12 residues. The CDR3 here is CASSYYGNEQFF. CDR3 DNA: TGTGCCAGCAGTTACTACGGGAATGAGCAGTTCTTC.

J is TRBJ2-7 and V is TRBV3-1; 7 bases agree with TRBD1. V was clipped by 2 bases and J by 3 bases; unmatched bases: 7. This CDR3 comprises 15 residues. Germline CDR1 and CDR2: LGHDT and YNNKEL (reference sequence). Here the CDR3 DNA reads TGTGCCAGCAGCCAAACGACAGGGAAAAGCTACGAGCAGTACTTC. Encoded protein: CASSQTTGKSYEQYF.

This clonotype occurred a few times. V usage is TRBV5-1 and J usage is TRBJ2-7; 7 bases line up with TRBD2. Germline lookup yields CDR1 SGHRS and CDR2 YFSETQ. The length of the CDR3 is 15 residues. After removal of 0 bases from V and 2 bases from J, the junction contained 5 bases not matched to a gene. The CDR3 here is CASSLASGSTYEQYF. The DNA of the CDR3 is TGCGCCAGCAGCTTGGCTAGCGGATCTACCTACGAGCAGTACTTC.

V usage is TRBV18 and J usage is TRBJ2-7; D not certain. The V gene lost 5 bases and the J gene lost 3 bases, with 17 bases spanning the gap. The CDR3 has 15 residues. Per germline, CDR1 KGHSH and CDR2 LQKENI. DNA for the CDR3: TGTGCCAGCTCATCCGCTAGTCGGGCGAACTACGAGCAGTACTTC. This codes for CASSSASRANYEQYF. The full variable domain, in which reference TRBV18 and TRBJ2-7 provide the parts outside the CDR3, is NAGVMQNPRHLVRRRGQEARLRCSPMKGHSHVYWYRQLPEEGLKFMVYLQKENIIDESGMPKERFSAEFPKEGPSILRIQQVVRGDSAAYFCASSSASRANYEQYFGPGTRLTVT.

The DNA of the CDR3 is TGCAGTGCTAGAGATCCTAGCGGGAGTGTCTACGAGCAGTACTTC. Protein product: CSARDPSGSVYEQYF. The chain has TRBV20-1 and TRBJ2-7, with 10 positions matching TRBD2. Per germline, CDR1 DFQATT and CDR2 SNEGSKA (reference sequence). CDR3 length equals 15 residues. The trim removed 0 bases at V and 3 bases at J, leaving 5 bases unmatched.

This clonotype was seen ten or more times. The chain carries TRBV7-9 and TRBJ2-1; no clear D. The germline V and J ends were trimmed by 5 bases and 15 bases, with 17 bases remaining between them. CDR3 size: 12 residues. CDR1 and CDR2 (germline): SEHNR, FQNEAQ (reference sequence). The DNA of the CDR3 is TGTGCCAGCAGCCTACCCCTAGTTGATCCGTTCTTC. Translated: CASSLPLVDPFF. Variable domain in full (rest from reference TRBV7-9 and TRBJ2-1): DTGVSQNPRHKITKRGQNVTFRCDPISEHNRLYWYRQTLGQGPEFLTYFQNEAQLEKSRLLSDRFSAERPKGSFSTLEIQRTEQGDSAMYLCASSLPLVDPFFGPGTRLTVL.

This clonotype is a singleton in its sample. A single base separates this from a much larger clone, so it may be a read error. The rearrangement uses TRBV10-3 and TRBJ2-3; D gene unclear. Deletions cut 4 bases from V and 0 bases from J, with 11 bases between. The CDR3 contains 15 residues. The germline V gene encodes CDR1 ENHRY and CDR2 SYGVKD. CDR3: CAISVGGASTDTQYF. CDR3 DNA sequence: TGTGCCATCAGTGTCGGCGGAGCTAGCACAGATACGCAGTATTTT.

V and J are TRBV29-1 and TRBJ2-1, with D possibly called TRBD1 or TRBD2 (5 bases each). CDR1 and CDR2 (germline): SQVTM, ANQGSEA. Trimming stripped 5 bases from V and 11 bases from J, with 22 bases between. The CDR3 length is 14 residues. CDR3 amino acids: CSVKVPGRLNQQFF. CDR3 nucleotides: TGCAGCGTTAAAGTTCCGGGACGTCTTAATCAGCAGTTCTTC.

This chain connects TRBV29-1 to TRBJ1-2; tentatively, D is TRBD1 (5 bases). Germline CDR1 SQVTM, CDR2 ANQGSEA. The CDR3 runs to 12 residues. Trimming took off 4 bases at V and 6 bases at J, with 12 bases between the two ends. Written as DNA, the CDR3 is TGCAGCGTTGGAGAGGGGTTCGATGGCTACACCTTC. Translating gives CSVGEGFDGYTF.

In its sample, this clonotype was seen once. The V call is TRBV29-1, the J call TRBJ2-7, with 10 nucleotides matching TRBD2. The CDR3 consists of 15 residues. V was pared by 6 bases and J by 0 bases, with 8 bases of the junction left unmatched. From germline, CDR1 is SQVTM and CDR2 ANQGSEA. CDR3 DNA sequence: TGCAGCGTGCTGGGGACTAGCGAGTACTCCTACGAGCAGTACTTC. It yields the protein CSVLGTSEYSYEQYF.

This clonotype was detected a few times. The CDR3 region is CASSVGPLGLAGAYNEQFF. CDR3 coding DNA: TGTGCCAGCAGCGTAGGACCCTTAGGACTAGCGGGAGCCTACAATGAGCAGTTCTTC. The genes are TRBV9 and TRBJ2-1; 13 bases align to TRBD2. The length of the CDR3 is 19 residues. The V gene's germline CDR1 is SGDLS and CDR2 YYNGEE. The V gene end was trimmed by 0 bases and the J gene end by 2 bases; junction bases not matched to a gene: 8.

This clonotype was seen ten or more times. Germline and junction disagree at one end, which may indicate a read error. Here the CDR3 reads CASSLELAGSTDTQYF. The CDR3 DNA reads as TGTGCCAGCAGCTTGGAACTAGCGGGGAGCACAGATACGCAGTATTTT. The chain has TRBV5-1 and TRBJ2-3, with 10 bases fitting TRBD2. This CDR3 is 16 amino acids long. Looked up from germline, CDR1 is SGHRS and CDR2 is YFSETQ.

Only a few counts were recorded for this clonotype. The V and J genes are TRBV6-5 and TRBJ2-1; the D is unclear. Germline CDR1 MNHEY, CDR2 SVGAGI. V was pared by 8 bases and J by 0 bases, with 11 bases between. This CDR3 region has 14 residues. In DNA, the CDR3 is TGTGCCAGCCTGGTGGAATCCTCCTACAATGAGCAGTTCTTC. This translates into CASLVESSYNEQFF.

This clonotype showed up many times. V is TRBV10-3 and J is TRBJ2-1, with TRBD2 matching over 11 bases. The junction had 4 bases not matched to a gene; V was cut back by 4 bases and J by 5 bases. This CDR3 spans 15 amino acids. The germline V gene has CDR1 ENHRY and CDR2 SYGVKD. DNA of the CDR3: TGTGCCATCAGTGCGGGGACTAGCGGACACAATGAGCAGTTCTTC. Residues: CAISAGTSGHNEQFF.

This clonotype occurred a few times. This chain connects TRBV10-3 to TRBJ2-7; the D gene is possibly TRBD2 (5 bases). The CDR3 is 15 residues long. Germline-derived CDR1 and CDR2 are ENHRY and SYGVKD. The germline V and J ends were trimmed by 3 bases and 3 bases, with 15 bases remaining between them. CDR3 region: CAISDLREPYYEQYF. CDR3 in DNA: TGTGCCATCAGTGACCTCCGGGAACCTTACTACGAGCAGTACTTC.

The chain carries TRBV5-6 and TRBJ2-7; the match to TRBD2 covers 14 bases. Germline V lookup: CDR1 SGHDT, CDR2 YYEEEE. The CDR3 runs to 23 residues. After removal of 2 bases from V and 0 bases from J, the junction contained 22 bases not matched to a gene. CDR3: CASSFRNPRGTSGSPHGSYEQYF. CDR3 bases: TGTGCCAGCAGCTTTCGGAACCCGAGGGGGACTAGCGGGAGCCCCCACGGCTCCTACGAGCAGTACTTC.

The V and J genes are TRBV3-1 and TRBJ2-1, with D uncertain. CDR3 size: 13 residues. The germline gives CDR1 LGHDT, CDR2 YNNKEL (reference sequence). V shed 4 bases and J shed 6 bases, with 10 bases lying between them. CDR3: CASSPTFLNEQFF. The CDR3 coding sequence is TGTGCCAGCAGCCCCACCTTCCTCAATGAGCAGTTCTTC.

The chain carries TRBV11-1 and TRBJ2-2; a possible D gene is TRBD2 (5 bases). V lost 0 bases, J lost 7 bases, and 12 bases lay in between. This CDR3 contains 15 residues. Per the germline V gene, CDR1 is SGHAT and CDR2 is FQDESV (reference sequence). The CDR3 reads CASSLAGESGGELFF. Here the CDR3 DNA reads TGTGCCAGCAGCTTAGCGGGAGAGAGTGGCGGGGAGCTGTTTTTT. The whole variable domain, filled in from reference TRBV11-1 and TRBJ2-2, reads EAEVAQSPRYKITEKSQAVAFWCDPISGHATLYWYRQILGQGPELLVQFQDESVVDDSQLPKDRFSAERLKGVDSTLKIQPAELGDSAMYLCASSLAGESGGELFFGEGSRLTVL.

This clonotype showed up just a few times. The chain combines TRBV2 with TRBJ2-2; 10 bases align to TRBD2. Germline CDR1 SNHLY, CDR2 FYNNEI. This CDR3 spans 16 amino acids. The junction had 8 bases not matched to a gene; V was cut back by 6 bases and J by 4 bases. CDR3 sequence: CASSKGLAVPTGELFF. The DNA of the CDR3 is TGTGCCAGCAGCAAAGGACTAGCGGTTCCCACCGGGGAGCTGTTTTTT.

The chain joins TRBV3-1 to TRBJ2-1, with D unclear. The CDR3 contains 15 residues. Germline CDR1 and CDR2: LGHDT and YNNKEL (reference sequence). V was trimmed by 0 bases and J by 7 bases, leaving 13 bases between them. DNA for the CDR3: TGTGCCAGCAGCCAAGATCTTGGGGATGGGAATGAGCAGTTCTTC. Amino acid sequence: CASSQDLGDGNEQFF.